This TCR beta chain was sequenced in a study of molecular identifiers for immune sequencing clone quantification. As for the study in general: RNA, taken in replicates from about 20,000 or 100,000 naive CD8 cells, was split five ways, with four sequenced.

The germline V gene has CDR1 SGHRS and CDR2 YFSETQ. Trimming stripped 4 bases from V and 4 bases from J, with 12 bases between. The CDR3 totals 13 residues. TCRdb reprocessed the PCR reads via MiXCR and lists one record per CDR3 protein. The data contain around 100,000 distinct CDR3 sequences, 35% of them singletons. This TCR came from a human donor in good health. Some libraries in this study had Jurkat cell RNA spiked in. The chain carries TRBV5-1 and TRBJ2-7, with D possibly called TRBD1 or TRBD2 (5 bases each). The sequencing input was naive CD8+ T cells from blood, with Jurkat cell RNA spiked in. Documented subset: FACS-sorted CD8+CD4-CCR7+CD45RA+ naive T cells. The chain's CDR3 is CASSEGWGYEQYF. The CDR3 nucleotides are TGCGCCAGCAGCGAGGGGTGGGGATACGAGCAGTACTTC.